This is a list of T cell receptor beta chains from one sample in a study of cytomegalovirus exposure and HLA in healthy donors. Produced via immunoSEQ multiplex PCR; TCRdb's table is partial and in-frame only. The sample has some 270,000 clones, 92% seen once. The sequenced material came from PBMCs. These receptors were taken from a girl aged 2-10 years in good health and CMV-seronegative. Both conserved end residues are part of each CDR3. Each record gives: V gene, D gene, J gene, clone size, CDR3 protein, CDR3 DNA. D genes are given only for firm matches. A clone size is listed for some rows: how often the clone was seen (once, few, many), or a class if it is expanded.

TRBV6-4	TRBD1	TRBJ2-2	.	CASPRGQGTGELFF	TGTGCCAGCCCCAGGGGGCAAGGCACCGGGGAGCTGTTTTTT
TRBV6-1	.	TRBJ1-1	.	CANRETGKSEAFF	TGTGCCAACAGGGAAACGGGGAAGTCTGAAGCTTTCTTT
TRBV7-9	TRBD2	TRBJ2-1	.	CALGWASGPGEQFF	TGTGCCCTTGGGTGGGCTAGCGGGCCTGGTGAGCAGTTCTTC
TRBV28	.	TRBJ1-5	.	CAADSNSNQPQHF	TGTGCCGCCGACAGCAACAGCAATCAGCCCCAGCATTTT
TRBV25-1	.	TRBJ2-5	.	CASTEGSGETQYF	TGTGCCAGCACGGAGGGCTCAGGGGAGACCCAGTACTTC
TRBV19	.	TRBJ1-2	.	CASSILQGFRGYTF	TGTGCCAGTAGTATTCTACAGGGATTTCGCGGCTACACCTTC
TRBV5-6	.	TRBJ2-7	.	CASSLEPGTYEQYF	TGTGCCAGCAGCTTGGAGCCAGGAACCTACGAGCAGTACTTC
TRBV5-1	TRBD1	TRBJ2-1	once	CASSSNRDREFF	TGCGCCAGCAGCTCTAACCGGGACAGGGAGTTCTTC
TRBV30	TRBD1	TRBJ1-6	.	CAWSTRGQSPLHF	TGTGCCTGGAGTACTAGGGGGCAATCACCCCTCCACTTT
TRBV29-1	.	TRBJ2-7	once	CSVLGLNPYEQYF	TGCAGCGTTTTGGGCCTAAACCCCTACGAGCAGTACTTC